This paragraph covers one TCR beta chain sequence. V lost 3 bases and J 9 bases, leaving 18 bases between the germline ends. CDR1 GTSNPN and CDR2 SVGIG come from the germline V gene (reference sequence). The CDR3 runs to 15 residues. The data belong to a study of blood T cell repertoires in COVID-19. Overall study: T cells, B-cell-depleted T cells, or PBMCs supplied cDNA or gDNA.

In the original workflow: Reference gene primer amplification gave estimated nucleated cell counts. The table came from immunoSEQ multiplex PCR; TCRdb's copy has only in-frame clones and leaves some out. V, J and clone size are taken as reported in that table, and D and trimming were inferred from the DNA itself. The sample carries about 59,000 clones, 73% recorded once. The sample was peripheral blood. This TCR was recovered from a woman in her forties or fifties with active or convalescent COVID-19. The chain employs TRBV30 and TRBJ1-6; D perhaps matches TRBD1 (5 bases). CDR3 in amino acids: CAWSRGGGRGSPLHF. CDR3 bases: TGTGCCTGGAGCCGCGGGGGAGGGAGGGGTTCACCCCTCCACTTT.